The 24 T cell receptor beta chains below were found in one sample sequenced in a study of CD8 T cells in Susac syndrome. An amount of RNA that ranged from about 0.45 to 1 ug was reverse transcribed with random hexamers. TCRdb re-called the immunoSEQ multiplex PCR reads with MiXCR, one entry per CDR3 protein. The profile shows a few hundred thousand distinct CDR3 sequences, nearly 97% of them singletons. The sequenced sample consisted of CD4+ T cells from PBMCs. These receptors were collected from a human donor with multiple sclerosis.

The genes are TRBV28 and TRBJ2-3; D may be TRBD2 (5 bases). The CDR3 has 15 residues. From germline, CDR1 is MDHEN and CDR2 SYDVKM. Trimming stripped 7 bases from V and 2 bases from J, with 16 bases between. The CDR3 reads CASTPGGRPTDTQYF. The CDR3 region has the DNA TGTGCCAGCACCCCCGGAGGACGCCCCACAGATACGCAGTATTTT.

The chain employs TRBV9 and TRBJ2-1; D not certain. The CDR3 consists of 14 residues. The germline V gene has CDR1 SGDLS and CDR2 YYNGEE. The ends were cut back, 4 bases at V and 4 bases at J, with 12 bases in the middle. The CDR3 spells CASSYDWGYNEQFF. In DNA, the CDR3 is TGTGCCAGCAGCTACGATTGGGGTTACAATGAGCAGTTCTTC.

The rearrangement joins TRBV2 to TRBJ2-5; D assignment may be TRBD1 or TRBD2 (5 bases each). Germline CDR1 reads SNHLY; CDR2 reads FYNNEI. CDR3 length: 15 residues. V was clipped by 2 bases and J by 2 bases, with 12 bases between them. The CDR3 DNA reads TGTGCCAGCAGTGAATGGGGGATTTCGCAAGAGACCCAGTACTTC. The encoded protein is CASSEWGISQETQYF.

This chain joins TRBV29-1 and TRBJ2-1, with TRBD1 identical over 9 bases. V trimming: 5 bases; J trimming: 5 bases; junction bases outside the gene matches: 7. CDR1 and CDR2 (germline): SQVTM, ANQGSEA. This CDR3 contains 14 residues. The CDR3 here is CSVKQGAVNNEQFF. CDR3 in DNA: TGCAGCGTTAAACAGGGGGCTGTGAACAATGAGCAGTTCTTC.

The CDR3 DNA reads as TGTGCCAGCAGCTTAAGAGCGGGGGGAGTAGAGACCCAGTACTTC. Amino acid sequence: CASSLRAGGVETQYF. The chain carries TRBV7-3 and TRBJ2-5; 9 bases map to TRBD2. The CDR3 runs 15 residues. Germline V gene lookup returns CDR1 SGHTA and CDR2 FQGTGA. V lost 1 base and J lost 4; bases outside the gene matches: 4.

This chain uses TRBV27 with TRBJ2-3; D uncertain. The germline gives CDR1 MNHEY, CDR2 SMNVEV (reference sequence). The CDR3 is made up of 17 amino acids. Trimming left V 0 bases short and J 4 bases short, with 17 bases between. The CDR3 region has the DNA TGTGCCAGCAGTTTATCGACATCGAGGTTTATTCCAGATACGCAGTATTTT. Its protein is CASSLSTSRFIPDTQYF.

The chain uses TRBV2 and TRBJ2-5; D gene unclear. CDR1 is SNHLY, CDR2 FYNNEI, per germline. The CDR3 sequence is 15 residues long. With 0 bases removed from V and 5 bases from J, the gap between germline ends came to 13 bases. The CDR3 loop is CASSEAVGRWETQYF. DNA of the CDR3: TGTGCCAGCAGTGAAGCTGTCGGGCGGTGGGAGACCCAGTACTTC.

The rearrangement uses TRBV11-1 and TRBJ2-3, with 14 positions matching TRBD2. The junction had 3 bases not matched to a gene; V was cut back by 3 bases and J by 1 base. In germline, CDR1 is SGHAT, CDR2 FQDESV (reference sequence). The CDR3 spans 17 residues. The CDR3 nucleotides are TGTGCCAGCAGCTTTGGGACTAGCGGGAGAGGCACAGATACGCAGTATTTT. The encoded protein is CASSFGTSGRGTDTQYF.

V and J are TRBV2 and TRBJ1-5; tentative D call: TRBD1 (6 bases). The V end was cut by 8 bases, the J end by 2 bases, with 10 bases between. The CDR3 is 13 amino acids. Per the germline V gene, CDR1 is SNHLY and CDR2 is FYNNEI. As DNA, the CDR3 is TGTGCCAGCCAGGGGACGCGCAATCAGCCCCAGCATTTT. As protein: CASQGTRNQPQHF.

The count of this clonotype is one. CDR3 bases: TGCAGCGCTCCCAGAGCGGGAGGTATCAATGAGCAGTTCTTC. Translation: CSAPRAGGINEQFF. The J gene is TRBJ2-1, the V gene TRBV29-1, with 9 nucleotides matching TRBD2. Germline CDR1 reads SQVTM; CDR2 reads ANQGSEA. The CDR3 consists of 14 residues. The trim removed 7 bases at V and 6 bases at J, leaving 10 bases unmatched.

J is TRBJ2-7 and V is TRBV4-1, with D possibly being TRBD1 or TRBD2 (6 bases each). The ends were cut back, 1 base at V and 5 bases at J, with 21 bases in the middle. Germline V gives CDR1 MGHRA, CDR2 YSYEKL. The CDR3 contains 17 residues. The CDR3 sequence: CASSQAAGGGRRDEQYF. CDR3 DNA sequence: TGCGCCAGCAGCCAAGCCGCCGGGGGCGGCCGGAGGGACGAGCAGTACTTC.

V and J are TRBV7-2 and TRBJ2-5, with 9 bases that match TRBD2. CDR1 and CDR2 (germline): SGHTA, FQGNSA. The CDR3 is made up of 19 amino acids. The V gene end was trimmed by 0 bases and the J gene end by 5 bases; junction bases not matched to a gene: 16. Here the CDR3 reads CASSLAPPPMRGGMETQYF. The CDR3 region has the DNA TGTGCCAGCAGCTTAGCCCCACCCCCCATGCGGGGGGGGATGGAGACCCAGTACTTC.

V is TRBV30 and J is TRBJ2-7, with D hard to call. The length of the CDR3 is 15 residues. Trimming removed 3 bases at V and 6 bases at J, with 21 bases between. Germline V gives CDR1 GTSNPN, CDR2 SVGIG (reference sequence). CDR3: CAWRVLGSGRLEQYF. CDR3 DNA: TGTGCCTGGAGGGTGCTGGGATCAGGTAGACTCGAGCAGTACTTC.

The J gene is TRBJ2-7, the V gene TRBV6-5, with unresolved D. The CDR3 is 14 amino acids. Germline-derived CDR1 and CDR2 are MNHEY and SVGAGI. V shed 0 bases and J shed 4 bases, with 10 bases lying between them. The CDR3 reads CASSYSGSLYEQYF. In nucleotides, the CDR3 is TGTGCCAGCAGTTACTCGGGATCGTTATACGAGCAGTACTTC.

This chain links TRBV29-1 with TRBJ1-3; no definite D call. Germline V gene data show CDR1 as SQVTM and CDR2 as ANQGSEA. The CDR3 consists of 11 residues. The V end was cut by 4 bases, the J end by 7 bases, with 8 bases between. CDR3 sequence: CSVVTPNTIYF. In DNA, the CDR3 is TGCAGCGTTGTCACTCCGAACACCATATATTTT.

The genes are TRBV29-1 and TRBJ2-3; D is undetermined. This CDR3 is built from 13 residues. V shed 0 bases and J shed 8 bases, with 12 bases lying between them. Germline V gives CDR1 SQVTM, CDR2 ANQGSEA. This CDR3 reads CSVEDYAVGTQYF. The CDR3 DNA sequence: TGCAGCGTTGAAGATTACGCGGTGGGTACGCAGTATTTT.

The V and J genes are TRBV30 and TRBJ1-2, with TRBD1 as a possible D gene (5 bases). The germline V and J ends were trimmed by 5 bases and 3 bases, with 16 bases remaining between them. This CDR3 has 14 residues. Germline-derived CDR1 and CDR2 are GTSNPN and SVGIG (reference sequence). In DNA form, the CDR3 reads TGTGCCTGGTTCATCCAGGGATGGGACTATGGCTACACCTTC. Translating it yields CAWFIQGWDYGYTF.

The chain uses TRBV9 and TRBJ1-6, with D uncertain. The CDR3 spans 14 residues. Germline V CDR1 and CDR2: SGDLS, YYNGEE. The V and J ends lost 0 bases and 7 bases respectively, with 8 bases between them. Here the CDR3 reads CASSVGAENSPLHF. The CDR3 DNA reads TGTGCCAGCAGCGTAGGGGCGGAAAATTCACCCCTCCACTTT.

In this sample, this clonotype turned up once. The chain combines TRBV29-1 with TRBJ1-1; D is ambiguous. The CDR3 covers 11 residues. Germline V lookup: CDR1 SQVTM, CDR2 ANQGSEA. V lost 5 bases, J lost 1 base, and 5 bases lay in between. CDR3 protein: CSVYSNTEAFF. CDR3 nucleotide sequence: TGCAGCGTTTATTCGAACACTGAAGCTTTCTTT.

This clonotype came up once. This chain links TRBV6-5 with TRBJ2-7; D ambiguous. Germline-derived CDR1 and CDR2 are MNHEY and SVGAGI. The CDR3 covers 14 residues. V was clipped by 5 bases and J by 2 bases, with 13 bases between them. CDR3 residues: CASSLKIRTYEQYF. CDR3 DNA: TGTGCCAGCAGTCTTAAGATACGAACCTACGAGCAGTACTTC.

This chain joins TRBV20-1 and TRBJ1-5; TRBD1 matches 8 bases. This CDR3 is 13 amino acids long. Germline V gene data show CDR1 as DFQATT and CDR2 as SNEGSKA (reference sequence). V trimming: 6 bases; J trimming: 6 bases; junction bases outside the gene matches: 7. This chain's CDR3 is CSAQDRGRQPQHF. In nucleotides, the CDR3 is TGCAGTGCCCAAGACAGGGGACGTCAGCCCCAGCATTTT.

This chain links TRBV7-9 with TRBJ2-5, with 9 bases matching TRBD2. Germline loops: CDR1 SEHNR, CDR2 FQNEAQ (reference sequence). J gave up 2 bases and V 11 bases, and 12 bases lay outside the gene matches. This CDR3 region has 15 residues. This CDR3 is CAGLDGTSMQETQYF. CDR3 nucleotide sequence: TGTGCCGGACTCGACGGGACTAGCATGCAAGAGACCCAGTACTTC.

The rearrangement uses TRBV20-1 and TRBJ1-2, with D possibly TRBD1 on 5 matching bases. V lost 2 bases and J 4 bases, leaving 8 bases between the germline ends. This CDR3 region has 12 residues. Germline CDR1 reads DFQATT; CDR2 reads SNEGSKA (reference sequence). CDR3 sequence: CSARLGLYGYTF. CDR3 sequence (DNA): TGCAGTGCTAGATTGGGGCTCTATGGCTACACCTTC.

This CDR3 is CASSYDRAQETQYF. The CDR3 DNA reads as TGTGCCAGCAGTTACGACAGAGCTCAAGAGACCCAGTACTTC. The chain links TRBV6-6 to TRBJ2-5; a possible D gene is TRBD1 (5 bases). This CDR3 contains 14 residues. CDR1 and CDR2 (germline): MNHNY, SVGAGI (reference sequence). Trimming shortened V by 2 bases and J by 2 bases, and 9 bases separated the two germline ends.